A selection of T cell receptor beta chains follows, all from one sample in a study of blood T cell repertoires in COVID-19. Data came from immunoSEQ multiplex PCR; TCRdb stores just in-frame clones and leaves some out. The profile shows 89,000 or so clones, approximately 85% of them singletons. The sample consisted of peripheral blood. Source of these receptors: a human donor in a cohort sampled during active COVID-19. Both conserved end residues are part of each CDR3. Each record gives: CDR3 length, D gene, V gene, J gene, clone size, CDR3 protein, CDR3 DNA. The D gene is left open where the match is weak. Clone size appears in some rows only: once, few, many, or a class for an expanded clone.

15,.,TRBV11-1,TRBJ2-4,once,CASSETGTGKNIQYF,TGTGCCAGCAGCGAAACCGGGACTGGGAAAAACATTCAGTACTTC
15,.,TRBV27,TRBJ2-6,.,CASSRTGSGANVLTF,TGTGCCAGCAGCCGCACAGGGTCCGGGGCCAACGTCCTGACTTTC
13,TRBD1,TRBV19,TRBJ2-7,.,CASCSGTGGEQYF,TGTGCCAGTTGCTCCGGGACAGGGGGCGAGCAGTACTTC
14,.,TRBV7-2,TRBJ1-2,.,CASWAVWLNYGYTF,TGTGCCAGCTGGGCAGTTTGGCTTAACTATGGCTACACCTTC
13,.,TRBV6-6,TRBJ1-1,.,CASSVGGITEAFF,TGTGCCAGCTCCGTCGGGGGGATCACTGAAGCTTTCTTT
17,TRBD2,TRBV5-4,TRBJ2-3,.,CASSPQVGRGRADTQYF,TGTGCCAGCAGCCCCCAGGTTGGGCGCGGGAGGGCAGATACGCAGTATTTT
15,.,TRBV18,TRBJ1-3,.,CASSPPGLAGNTIYF,TGTGCCAGCTCACCCCCAGGACTCGCTGGAAACACCATATATTTT
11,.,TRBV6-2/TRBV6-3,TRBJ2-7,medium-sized,CASSYSREQYF,TGTGCCAGCAGTTACTCCAGGGAGCAGTACTTC
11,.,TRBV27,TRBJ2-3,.,CASSFRGTQYF,TGTGCCAGCAGTTTTCGGGGGACGCAGTATTTT
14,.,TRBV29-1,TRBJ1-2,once,CSVESGRANYGYTF,TGCAGCGTTGAATCAGGCCGCGCTAACTATGGCTACACCTTC
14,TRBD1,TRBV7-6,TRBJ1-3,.,CASSSGTGRNTIYF,TGTGCCAGCAGCTCCGGGACAGGAAGGAACACCATATATTTT
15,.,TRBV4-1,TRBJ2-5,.,CASSHTYRAQETQYF,TGCGCCAGCAGCCATACCTACAGGGCTCAAGAGACCCAGTACTTC
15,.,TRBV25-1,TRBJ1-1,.,CASSDLGQGDTEAFF,TGTGCCAGCAGTGACCTGGGGCAGGGTGACACTGAAGCTTTCTTT
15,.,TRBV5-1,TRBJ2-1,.,CASSLVGGSYNEQFF,TGCGCCAGCAGCTTGGTGGGGGGCTCCTACAATGAGCAGTTCTTC
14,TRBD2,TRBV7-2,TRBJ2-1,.,CASNPGGIYNEQFF,TGTGCCAGCAACCCCGGGGGGATCTACAATGAGCAGTTCTTC
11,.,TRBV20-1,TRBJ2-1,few,CSASTDNEQFF,TGCAGTGCCTCTACAGACAATGAGCAGTTCTTC
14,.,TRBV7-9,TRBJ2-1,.,CASSTPGGRNEQFF,TGTGCCAGCAGCACCCCCGGGGGGCGGAATGAGCAGTTCTTC
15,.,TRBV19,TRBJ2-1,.,CASSIVAGIYNEQFF,TGTGCCAGTAGTATAGTGGCGGGGATCTACAATGAGCAGTTCTTC
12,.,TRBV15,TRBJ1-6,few,CATSAANSPLHF,TGTGCCACCAGTGCGGCCAATTCACCCCTCCACTTT
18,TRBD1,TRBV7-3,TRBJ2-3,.,CASSLYVAVAGGPDTQYF,TGTGCCAGCAGCTTATATGTGGCAGTGGCAGGGGGCCCAGATACGCAGTATTTT
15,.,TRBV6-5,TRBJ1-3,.,CASSYDSQSGNTIYF,TGTGCCAGCAGTTACGACAGTCAATCTGGAAACACCATATATTTT
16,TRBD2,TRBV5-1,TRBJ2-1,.,CASSLGAAGGPGEQFF,TGCGCCAGCAGCTTGGGGGCGGCGGGAGGGCCGGGTGAGCAGTTCTTC
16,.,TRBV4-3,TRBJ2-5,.,CASSQDLGRGGETQYF,TGCGCCAGCAGCCAAGATCTTGGACGGGGAGGAGAGACCCAGTACTTC
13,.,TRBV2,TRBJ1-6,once,CARQGPANSPLHF,TGTGCCAGACAGGGTCCGGCTAATTCACCCCTCCACTTT
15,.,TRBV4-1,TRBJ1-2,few,CASSQVTQGWYGYTF,TGCGCCAGCAGCCAAGTCACCCAGGGATGGTATGGCTACACCTTC